Listed below are T cell receptor beta chains from one sample, sequenced in a study of memory CD4+ T cells and cytomegalovirus serostatus. The data were produced by immunoSEQ multiplex PCR, yet TCRdb's version contains in-frame clones alone and is incomplete. This table has about 52,000 clones, around 88% appearing once. The sample was memory CD4+ T cells from blood. These receptors were taken from an adult in good health and CMV-seropositive. Each CDR3 is given with its conserved first and last residue. The D gene is left open where the match is weak. Not every row has a clone size; where given, it reads once, few, many or a size class.

clone_size,d_call,v_call,j_call,cdr3_nt,cdr3_aa
.,TRBD1,TRBV7-3,TRBJ2-2,TGTGCCAGCAGCCGGGACAGACTGGGCACCGGGGAGCTGTTTTTT,CASSRDRLGTGELFF
few,.,TRBV5-4,TRBJ2-3,TGTGCCAGCAACCTCGACCGGGGGGCCACAGATACGCAGTATTTT,CASNLDRGATDTQYF
.,TRBD1,TRBV7-8,TRBJ2-7,TGTGCCAGCAGCCGAGGGGGGACAGGGGCCTACGAGCAGTACTTC,CASSRGGTGAYEQYF
.,.,TRBV13,TRBJ1-1,TGTGCCAGCAGGGCCCCACGGCCCATGAACACTGAAGCTTTCTTT,CASRAPRPMNTEAFF
.,.,TRBV6-6,TRBJ2-1,TGTGCCAGCAGTCTTCGGGGGGGACAGTCTAACAATGAGCAGTTCTTC,CASSLRGGQSNNEQFF
.,.,TRBV7-9,TRBJ1-5,TGTGCCAGCAGCTTGAGCAATCAGCCCCAGCATTTT,CASSLSNQPQHF
.,TRBD1,TRBV5-1,TRBJ1-2,TGCGCCAGCAGCTCCTATGGACAGGGGAACTATGGCTACACCTTC,CASSSYGQGNYGYTF
.,.,TRBV6-6,TRBJ1-1,TGTGCCAGCAGCCGGGTCGAGGGCGTGAACACTGAAGCTTTCTTT,CASSRVEGVNTEAFF
.,.,TRBV7-6,TRBJ2-2,TGTGCCAGCAGCCCCTTACCGGGGACCGGGGAGCTGTTTTTT,CASSPLPGTGELFF
few,TRBD1,TRBV6-5,TRBJ1-6,TGTGCCAGCAGACTGACAGGGGGTAATTCACCCCTCCACTTT,CASRLTGGNSPLHF
.,TRBD1,TRBV7-2,TRBJ1-2,TGTGCCAGCAGCTTAGCGACAGGGTCTAACTATGGCTACACCTTC,CASSLATGSNYGYTF
.,TRBD2,TRBV27,TRBJ2-3,TGTGCCAGCAGTTTAATCCCTAGCGGGGCAGATACGCAGTATTTT,CASSLIPSGADTQYF
.,TRBD1,TRBV4-1,TRBJ1-1,TGCGCCAGCAGCCAAGGGCTCTTGACAGGGATGAACACTGAAGCTTTCTTT,CASSQGLLTGMNTEAFF
.,.,TRBV5-4,TRBJ2-7,TGTGCCAGCAGCTCCCCTGGGGCCCAACGAGAGGCTCAGTACTTC,CASSSPGAQREAQYF
.,.,TRBV15,TRBJ1-5,TGTGCCACCAGCGAACCCAAGAGGGGCGAAGGCAATCAGCCCCAGCATTTT,CATSEPKRGEGNQPQHF
once,TRBD1,TRBV19,TRBJ2-5,TGTGCCAGTAGTATGACCCGGACAGGGGGCGCAAACTTGGAGACCCAGTACTTC,CASSMTRTGGANLETQYF
.,TRBD1,TRBV11-3,TRBJ1-3,TGTGCCAGCAGCAGGGGGCCTGGAAACACCATATATTTT,CASSRGPGNTIYF
.,.,TRBV7-9,TRBJ2-7,TGTGCCAGCAGCCGTTCCTCAGAGCAGTACTTC,CASSRSSEQYF
.,.,TRBV7-2,TRBJ2-5,TGTGCCAGCAGCTTAGGACGGCAAGAGACCCAGTACTTC,CASSLGRQETQYF
.,TRBD2,TRBV4-3,TRBJ2-7,TGCGCCAACAGCCCAGACCCGACTAGCGGGGGATACGAGCAGTACTTC,CANSPDPTSGGYEQYF
.,TRBD1,TRBV6-1,TRBJ2-2,TGTGCCAGCAGTGCCTTCACCGGGACAGGAAATATCGGGGAGCTGTTTTTT,CASSAFTGTGNIGELFF
.,TRBD1,TRBV10-3,TRBJ1-1,TGTGCCATCAGGGGATCGGGGACAGGGGGCACTGAAGCTTTCTTT,CAIRGSGTGGTEAFF
.,.,TRBV6-5,TRBJ1-2,TGTGCCAGCAGTTACTCGAACGGTCCTGGCTACACCTTC,CASSYSNGPGYTF
few,.,TRBV12-5,TRBJ2-7,TGTGCTACCTCCACCGGGGGGCCCTACGAGCAGTACTTC,CATSTGGPYEQYF
few,.,TRBV15,TRBJ1-5,TGTGCCACCAGCAGGGGAGCATATAGCAATCAGCCCCAGCATTTT,CATSRGAYSNQPQHF
.,.,TRBV11-2,TRBJ2-2,TGTGCCAGCAGCTCCCCCACGGGGCCCTTCACCGGGGAGCTGTTTTTT,CASSSPTGPFTGELFF
.,TRBD2,TRBV19,TRBJ2-5,TGTGCCAGTAGTCCAGAGCGGGGGCTGGGAGGGACCCAGTACTTC,CASSPERGLGGTQYF
.,.,TRBV18,TRBJ2-7,TGTGCCAGCTCACCATCGGCAGGGACCGTTCCCCTCTCCTACGAGCAGTACTTC,CASSPSAGTVPLSYEQYF
few,TRBD2,TRBV2,TRBJ2-5,TGTGCCAGCAGGGAACGGAGGGCGGGGGGTCAAGAGACCCAGTACTTC,CASRERRAGGQETQYF
.,.,TRBV11-2,TRBJ2-1,TGTGCCAGCAGCTTAGGGGAGGTCTTTGGGAATGAGCAGTTCTTC,CASSLGEVFGNEQFF
.,.,TRBV9,TRBJ2-1,TGTGCCAGCAGCTCCCGGACTACCTACTCCTACAATGAGCAGTTCTTC,CASSSRTTYSYNEQFF
.,.,TRBV6-1,TRBJ1-2,TGTGCCAGCAGTGAAGCGATCCGAGCGGATGGCTACACCTTC,CASSEAIRADGYTF
.,TRBD2,TRBV7-9,TRBJ2-1,TGTGCCAGCAGCTTGAACCTAGCGGTCTACAATGAGCAGTTCTTC,CASSLNLAVYNEQFF
.,.,TRBV7-6,TRBJ1-1,TGTGCCAGCAGCAAGACAGGAGGGATGAACACTGAAGCTTTCTTT,CASSKTGGMNTEAFF
.,.,TRBV5-1,TRBJ1-2,TGCGCCAGCAGCTCGGATCCGGGACGGATAGATGGCTACACCTTC,CASSSDPGRIDGYTF
.,TRBD1,TRBV2,TRBJ2-2,TGTGCCAGCAAGGGGACAGGGGGCCCGAACACCGGGGAGCTGTTTTTT,CASKGTGGPNTGELFF
once,.,TRBV4-2,TRBJ2-1,TGTGCCAGCAGCGGGAATGAGCAGTTCTTC,CASSGNEQFF
.,.,TRBV7-2,TRBJ1-1,TGTGCCAGCAGCTTACAGCTTCCGGGAAACACTGAAGCTTTCTTT,CASSLQLPGNTEAFF
.,.,TRBV7-2,TRBJ1-5,TGTGCCAGCAGCTTAGTCAGTCAGCCCCAGCATTTT,CASSLVSQPQHF